This entry lists 9 T cell receptor beta chains sequenced from one sample in a study of T cell responses to AZD1222 COVID-19 vaccine. Some clones are missing from TCRdb's copy, which holds only in-frame ones; the method was immunoSEQ multiplex PCR. The sample includes some 97,000 clones, around nine tenths of them seen just once. Specimen: peripheral blood, collected on day 0 of AZD1222 vaccination. These receptors were taken from an adult in good health.

The genes are TRBV6-4 and TRBJ2-3; D gene ambiguous. V lost 2 bases to trimming and J lost 6 bases, with 9 bases between them. The length of the CDR3 is 13 residues. From germline, CDR1 is MRHNA and CDR2 SNTAGT. This chain's CDR3 is CASSDRESDTQYF. As DNA, the CDR3 is TGTGCCAGCAGTGACCGAGAGTCGGATACGCAGTATTTT.

V usage is TRBV6-1 and J usage is TRBJ2-7; 7 nucleotides agree with TRBD2. This CDR3 has 17 amino acids. Looked up from germline, CDR1 is MNHNS and CDR2 is SASEGT. With 3 bases clipped from V and 1 base from J, the junction kept 12 bases outside the gene matches. The CDR3 DNA follows: TGTGCCAGCAGTGATAGACTGACTAGCCGCAAGTCCTACGAGCAGTACTTC. It translates to CASSDRLTSRKSYEQYF.

The J gene is TRBJ2-2, the V gene TRBV5-1; 10 positions agree with TRBD2. CDR1 SGHRS and CDR2 YFSETQ come from the germline V gene. Losses at the gene ends were 7 bases for V and 4 bases for J; bases not matched to a gene: 4. The CDR3 has 14 amino acids. CDR3 loop: CASSSGSITGELFF. Here the CDR3 DNA reads TGCGCCAGCTCTAGCGGGAGTATCACCGGGGAGCTGTTTTTT. Full variable domain (outside the CDR3, taken from reference TRBV5-1 and TRBJ2-2): KAGVTQTPRYLIKTRGQQVTLSCSPISGHRSVSWYQQTPGQGLQFLFEYFSETQRNKGNFPGRFSGRQFSNSRSEMNVSTLELGDSALYLCASSSGSITGELFFGEGSRLTVL.

The chain couples TRBV18 to TRBJ2-7; TRBD1 is a possible D gene (5 bases). Per germline, CDR1 KGHSH and CDR2 LQKENI. V was pared by 2 bases and J by 5 bases, with 16 bases between. This CDR3 spans 15 amino acids. CDR3 region: CASSPKLQGFHEQYF. The CDR3 region has the DNA TGTGCCAGCTCACCAAAACTCCAGGGTTTCCACGAGCAGTACTTC.

This chain uses TRBV25-1 with TRBJ1-5; D gene ambiguous. Germline V gene sequence: CDR1 MGHDK, CDR2 SYGVNS. This CDR3 is 12 amino acids long. V lost 3 bases and J 7 bases, leaving 7 bases between the germline ends. CDR3 sequence (DNA): TGTGCCAGCAGTGATGGAAGCCAGCCCCAGCATTTT. The encoded protein is CASSDGSQPQHF. Variable domain in full (rest from reference TRBV25-1 and TRBJ1-5): EADIYQTPRYLVIGTGKKITLECSQTMGHDKMYWYQQDPGMELHLIHYSYGVNSTEKGDLSSESTVSRIRTEHFPLTLESARPSHTSQYLCASSDGSQPQHFGDGTRLSIL.

The rearrangement links TRBV4-3 to TRBJ1-3; the D is unclear. V was shortened by 0 bases and J by 4 bases, with 10 bases between the two germline ends. CDR1 is LGHNA and CDR2 is YSLEER in the germline V gene. The CDR3 has 15 residues. CDR3 loop: CASSQDRVEGNTIYF. The CDR3 nucleotides read TGCGCCAGCAGCCAAGATCGGGTTGAAGGAAACACCATATATTTT.

This chain joins TRBV7-6 and TRBJ2-5; D tentatively reads TRBD1 or TRBD2 (7 bases each). The germline gives CDR1 SGHVS, CDR2 FNYEAQ. V dropped 5 bases and J dropped 5 bases, with 12 bases sitting between them. The CDR3 is 13 residues long. The CDR3 sequence is CASSQGGEETQYF. The DNA for the CDR3 is TGTGCCAGCAGCCAGGGGGGGGAGGAGACCCAGTACTTC.

The V gene is TRBV2, the J gene TRBJ2-2; D not certain. CDR3 size: 16 residues. The germline CDR1 and CDR2 sequences are SNHLY and FYNNEI. Trimming stripped 1 base from V and 7 bases from J, with 16 bases between. The CDR3 nucleotides are TGTGCCAGCAGTGAAGTAAACCCAGTCACGAACGGGGAGCTGTTTTTT. Amino acids: CASSEVNPVTNGELFF.

The V and J genes are TRBV6-4 and TRBJ2-7; D is perhaps TRBD1 (5 bases). Germline V gene data show CDR1 as MRHNA and CDR2 as SNTAGT. The CDR3 loop spans 13 amino acids. In nucleotides, the CDR3 is TGTGCCAGCCGTAGGTGGCAGGGTGGGATCCAAAAGGTC. Encoded protein: CASRRWQGGIQKV.